This T cell receptor (beta chain) appears in the sequencing data of a study of T cell changes during pregnancy in multiple sclerosis. The CDR3 totals 14 residues. Germline values: CDR1 SGHNT, CDR2 YYREEE (reference sequence). The ends were cut back, 2 bases at V and 7 bases at J, with 13 bases in the middle. Here immunoSEQ multiplex PCR was the method, and the copy in TCRdb shows in-frame clones only, minus some. The sample shows about 42,000 clones, roughly 95% of them seen only once. The source is a female donor with multiple sclerosis, enrolled in a pregnancy study. The sample consisted of peripheral blood, taken in the second trimester of pregnancy. This rearrangement joins TRBV5-4 to TRBJ2-1; a weak D match, TRBD1 (5 bases). CDR3: CASSFLTGTNEQFF. For the CDR3, the DNA is TGTGCCAGCAGCTTCCTTACAGGTACGAATGAGCAGTTCTTC.